The clone carrying this T cell receptor beta chain was detected only a few times. Its antigen remains unknown. Amplification of TCR beta CDR3 regions used RNA as the template. RT-PCR in the first round (using the HTBI primer set) targeted the TCR CDR3. Via MiXCR, TCRdb re-called the multiplex PCR reads, giving one row per CDR3 protein. The data show about 380,000 distinct CDR3 sequences, with approximately 14% seen just once and more than 9.5% held by the top ten. The data were taken from a study of T cells in Graves' hyperthyroidism and ophthalmopathy. Study-level results: Ophthalmopathy was separated from stable hyperthyroidism by a 13 V-J model. Blood shared most expanded thyroid clonotypes above 0.001.

Stable hyperthyroidism: no ophthalmopathy progression over 18 months of follow-up. Uncontrolled infection, other autoimmune disease, pregnancy or lactation excluded patients. CDR3 size: 13 residues. Germline V lookup: CDR1 SGHAT, CDR2 FQNNGV. V lost 4 bases and J lost 7, with 13 bases in between. The genes are TRBV11-2 and TRBJ1-2; no clear D. The sequenced sample consisted of blood. The receptor was derived from an older woman with Graves' hyperthyroidism. The DNA of the CDR3 is TGTGCCAGCAGCTCCTTCTCAGTCAGTGGCTACACCTTC. It codes for CASSSFSVSGYTF.